Below are 21 T cell receptor beta chains sequenced from a single sample in a study of blood T cell repertoires in COVID-19 (dated by TCRdb to the early 2020s). Library construction relied on the immunoSEQ multiplex PCR assay. TCRdb mirrors the immuneACCESS table, restricted to in-frame sequences. Some clones are absent from its copies; in checked studies, under half trace to an unresolved V gene, and the reason for the others is unknown. This sample has about 250,000 clones in its table, and roughly 91% of those were observed once. The ten largest clones add up to roughly 8.6% of the sample. The specimen sequenced was PBMCs or T cells enriched from blood (not recorded which). The receptor set was obtained from a man aged 40-49 years who had recovered from COVID-19.

The chain employs TRBV11-3 and TRBJ1-4, with 8 bases that match TRBD1. The CDR3 covers 16 residues. Looked up from germline, CDR1 is SGHNT and CDR2 is YENEEA. The trim removed 5 bases at V and 0 bases at J, leaving 5 bases unmatched. This CDR3 reads CASSRQQGATNEKLFF. The CDR3 region has the DNA TGTGCCAGCAGCAGACAACAGGGGGCAACTAATGAAAAACTGTTTTTT. Full variable domain (remainder filled in from reference TRBV11-3 and TRBJ1-4): EAGVVQSPRYKIIEKKQPVAFWCNPISGHNTLYWYLQNLGQGPELLIRYENEEAVDDSQLPKDRFSAERLKGVDSTLKIQPAELGDSAVYLCASSRQQGATNEKLFFGSGTQLSVL.

The rearrangement links TRBV2 to TRBJ2-7; 12 nucleotides align to TRBD2. Looked up from germline, CDR1 is SNHLY and CDR2 is FYNNEI. V gave up 4 bases and J gave up 7 bases; unmatched junction bases: 5. The CDR3 runs to 14 residues. The CDR3 loop reads CASSASGGAHEQYF. Here the CDR3 DNA reads TGTGCCAGCAGTGCTAGCGGGGGGGCCCATGAGCAGTACTTC.

This chain uses TRBV30 with TRBJ1-2, with 7 positions matching TRBD1. From germline, CDR1 is GTSNPN and CDR2 SVGIG (reference sequence). V shed 0 bases and J 3 bases; nucleotides not matched to a gene: 4. There are 14 residues in the CDR3. For the CDR3, the DNA is TGTGCCTGGAGTGTATCCCAGGGGGACTATGGCTACACCTTC. This sequence encodes CAWSVSQGDYGYTF.

The V and J genes are TRBV5-1 and TRBJ2-7; 8 nucleotides match TRBD1. Germline CDR1 SGHRS, CDR2 YFSETQ. There are 16 residues in the CDR3. The V and J ends lost 3 bases and 4 bases, in that order; junction bases with no gene match: 12. Here the CDR3 reads CASSSAPRTGRYEQYF. The DNA of the CDR3 is TGCGCCAGCAGCTCCGCCCCAAGGACAGGGAGGTACGAGCAGTACTTC.

V usage is TRBV18 and J usage is TRBJ2-3; TRBD2 might be the D (6 bases). The CDR3 consists of 16 residues. V lost 3 bases and J lost 0, with 13 bases in between. Germline assignment: CDR1 KGHSH and CDR2 LQKENI. The CDR3 protein is CASSPQLSGSTDTQYF. CDR3 DNA sequence: TGTGCCAGCTCACCCCAGTTAAGCGGGAGCACAGATACGCAGTATTTT. The full variable domain, rest sourced from reference TRBV18 and TRBJ2-3, is NAGVMQNPRHLVRRRGQEARLRCSPMKGHSHVYWYRQLPEEGLKFMVYLQKENIIDESGMPKERFSAEFPKEGPSILRIQQVVRGDSAAYFCASSPQLSGSTDTQYFGPGTRLTVL.

The chain recombines TRBV2 with TRBJ1-1, with 7 bases identical to TRBD1. V shed 4 bases and J 7 bases; nucleotides not matched to a gene: 15. The CDR3 sequence is 16 residues long. From germline, CDR1 is SNHLY and CDR2 FYNNEI. In DNA, the CDR3 is TGTGCCAGCAGTGGACAGGGCGCAGGAACCTTGAATGAAGCTTTCTTT. Its translation: CASSGQGAGTLNEAFF.

The chain is built from TRBV4-3 and TRBJ2-7; TRBD1 might be the D (5 bases). This CDR3 comprises 14 residues. V lost 1 base and J lost 5, with 12 bases in between. Germline lookup yields CDR1 LGHNA and CDR2 YSLEER. CDR3 bases: TGCGCCAGCAGCCAAGTGCGACAGAGTCACGAGCAGTACTTC. This sequence encodes CASSQVRQSHEQYF.

CDR3 sequence reads: CASSRWPRSPLHF. The CDR3 region has the DNA TGTGCCAGCAGTCGCTGGCCTCGTTCACCCCTCCACTTT. The chain couples TRBV27 to TRBJ1-6, with unresolved D. Germline loops: CDR1 MNHEY, CDR2 SMNVEV (reference sequence). Trimming took 5 bases from V and 9 from J, leaving 11 bases between them. This CDR3 comprises 13 residues.

The V gene is TRBV6-6, the J gene TRBJ1-6, with D perhaps matching TRBD1 (5 bases). Germline lookup yields CDR1 MNHNY and CDR2 SVGAGI (reference sequence). V was clipped by 0 bases and J by 5 bases, with 11 bases between them. The CDR3 is 16 residues long. CDR3 DNA: TGTGCCAGCAGTTACTCAGAGGACACTAATAATTCACCCCTCCACTTT. It specifies CASSYSEDTNNSPLHF.

The chain carries TRBV5-6 and TRBJ1-2; D is unclear. The CDR3 length is 17 residues. Germline V gives CDR1 SGHDT, CDR2 YYEEEE. Trimming stripped 1 base from V and 4 bases from J, with 20 bases between. CDR3: CASSLYETGFRFYGYTF. The CDR3 region has the DNA TGTGCCAGCAGCTTGTATGAGACGGGGTTCCGGTTCTATGGCTACACCTTC.

The CDR3 loop reads CASSLAWDSRIQPQHF. CDR3 DNA sequence: TGTGCCAGCAGCTTGGCATGGGACAGCCGAATACAGCCCCAGCATTTT. The chain uses TRBV5-5 and TRBJ1-5, with 7 bases lining up with TRBD1. The V segment lost 0 bases and the J segment 7 bases; nucleotides outside the gene matches: 10. Germline V gene sequence: CDR1 SGHKS, CDR2 YYEKEE (reference sequence). This CDR3 spans 16 amino acids.

The chain recombines TRBV18 with TRBJ2-1; a possible D gene is TRBD1 (6 bases). The V end lost 0 bases, the J end lost 6 bases, and 12 bases lay between the germline ends. The germline gives CDR1 KGHSH, CDR2 LQKENI. This CDR3 contains 15 residues. CDR3: CASSPPVGAGNEQFF. The CDR3 bases are TGTGCCAGCTCACCACCGGTGGGGGCGGGCAATGAGCAGTTCTTC.

This chain connects TRBV9 to TRBJ2-2, with a tentative D call TRBD2 (6 bases). The CDR3 is made up of 17 amino acids. The ends were cut back, 0 bases at V and 6 bases at J, with 18 bases in the middle. The germline V gene encodes CDR1 SGDLS and CDR2 YYNGEE. This CDR3 reads CASSVAGRGTRSGELFF. In DNA, the CDR3 is TGTGCCAGCAGCGTAGCAGGCCGGGGGACTCGGTCCGGGGAGCTGTTTTTT.

This clone appeared a single time. The chain carries TRBV4-3 and TRBJ2-1; the D gene is possibly TRBD1 (6 bases). Trimming took 2 bases from V and 9 from J, leaving 17 bases between them. Germline V gene lookup returns CDR1 LGHNA and CDR2 YSLEER. The CDR3 contains 15 residues. The CDR3 sequence is CASSQSPTGVGEQFF. CDR3 nucleotides: TGCGCCAGCAGCCAAAGCCCGACAGGCGTCGGTGAGCAGTTCTTC.

CDR3 sequence: CASSPPGTGSYEQYF. CDR3 in DNA: TGTGCCAGCTCACCGCCCGGGACAGGTTCCTACGAGCAGTACTTC. The V gene is TRBV18, the J gene TRBJ2-7, with 8 bases matching TRBD1. Trimming cost V 3 bases and J 1 base; bases outside gene matches: 5. Germline CDR1 reads KGHSH; CDR2 reads LQKENI. This CDR3 comprises 15 residues.

The chain is built from TRBV6-5 and TRBJ1-3, with no clear D. V dropped 2 bases and J dropped 3 bases, with 14 bases sitting between them. Germline V lookup: CDR1 MNHEY, CDR2 SVGAGI. The CDR3 has 16 amino acids. The CDR3 DNA reads TGTGCCAGCAGTTACCACCCGGGTATAGGTGGAAACACCATATATTTT. Translated, it gives CASSYHPGIGGNTIYF.

V gene TRBV3-1 (or the pseudogene TRBV3-2) combines with J gene TRBJ1-5; 7 bases are a match to TRBD1. Unmatched junction bases numbered 4, after V lost 8 bases and J lost 0 bases. Germline V CDR1 and CDR2: LGHDT, YNNKEL (reference sequence). The CDR3 is 14 amino acids. CDR3 bases: TGTGCCAGCGAACAGGGGTATAGCAATCAGCCCCAGCATTTT. Translating gives CASEQGYSNQPQHF.

This chain joins TRBV19 and TRBJ1-5, with TRBD1 identical over 8 bases. The CDR3 runs to 14 residues. V dropped 5 bases and J dropped 7; count of bases not matched to a gene: 7. Germline loops: CDR1 LNHDA, CDR2 SQIVND (reference sequence). This CDR3 reads CASSFGQGWQPQHF. CDR3 coding DNA: TGTGCCAGTAGTTTCGGACAGGGTTGGCAGCCCCAGCATTTT.

This clone was seen once. V is TRBV28 and J is TRBJ2-7; TRBD1 matches 8 bases. The germline CDR1 and CDR2 sequences are MDHEN and SYDVKM. The CDR3 runs to 14 residues. V lost 11 bases and J lost 7; bases outside the gene matches: 16. The CDR3: CALRKQGGQGEQYF. The CDR3, as DNA: TGTGCCTTGCGTAAACAGGGGGGCCAAGGGGAGCAGTACTTC.

This CDR3 is CASSLGRDIKQFF. The CDR3 DNA reads TGTGCCAGCAGTTTAGGGAGGGATATCAAGCAGTTCTTC. The chain recombines TRBV28 with TRBJ2-1, with 7 bases lining up with TRBD2. V shed 2 bases, J shed 11 bases, and the junction held 6 bases outside the gene matches. CDR3 length equals 13 residues. Germline loops: CDR1 MDHEN, CDR2 SYDVKM.

The chain carries TRBV5-1 and TRBJ2-3; D is uncertain. This CDR3 has 17 residues. Looked up from germline, CDR1 is SGHRS and CDR2 is YFSETQ. V was trimmed by 0 bases and J by 1 base, leaving 15 bases between them. The CDR3 nucleotides are TGCGCCAGCAGCTTGGCCCTAGATTTTCTCGGCACAGATACGCAGTATTTT. This sequence encodes CASSLALDFLGTDTQYF.